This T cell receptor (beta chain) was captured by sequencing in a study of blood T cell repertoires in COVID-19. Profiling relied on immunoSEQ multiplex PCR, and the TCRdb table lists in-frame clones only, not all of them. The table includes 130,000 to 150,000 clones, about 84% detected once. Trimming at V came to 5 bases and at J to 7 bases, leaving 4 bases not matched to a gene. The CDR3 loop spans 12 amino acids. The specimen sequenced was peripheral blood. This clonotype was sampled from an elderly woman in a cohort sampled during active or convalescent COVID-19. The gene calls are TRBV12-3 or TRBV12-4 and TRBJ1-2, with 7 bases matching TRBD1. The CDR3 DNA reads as TGTGCCAGCAGTCTCTACAGGGGTGGCTACACCTTC. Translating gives CASSLYRGGYTF.